The source of this T cell receptor (beta chain) is a study of T cells in Graves' hyperthyroidism and ophthalmopathy. Study conclusions and caveats: Within blood appeared most thyroid clonotypes that had expanded above 0.001. Ophthalmopathy cases were set apart from stable hyperthyroidism by a 13 V-J model.

Comments on this clonotype: Its cognate antigen is unknown.

V shed 0 bases and J shed 6 bases, with 9 bases lying between them. Germline-derived CDR1 and CDR2 are LGHNT and FRNRAP. This CDR3 is built from 13 residues. Researchers amplified the TCR beta CDR3 regions from RNA transcripts. Carried out on the TCR CDR3, a first-round RT-PCR used the HTBI primer set. TCRdb fed the multiplex PCR reads into MiXCR, producing one record per CDR3 protein. The sample carries about 260,000 distinct CDR3 sequences, around 25% recorded once. Hyperthyroidism in the patients, aged 18 to 65, was newly diagnosed and under 2 months in duration. The authors obtained PBMCs from over 7.5 ml of fresh peripheral blood.

This TCR derives from a man aged 35 to 55 with Graves' hyperthyroidism that later progressed to Graves' ophthalmopathy. Material: blood. The chain combines TRBV12-5 with TRBJ2-7; D unresolved. CDR3 coding DNA: TGTGCTAGTGGTTTGGTACTTTGGGGCGAGCAGTACTTC. Residues: CASGLVLWGEQYF.